This T cell receptor (beta chain) was obtained from a study of T cells in Graves' hyperthyroidism and ophthalmopathy. Study-wide results and caveats: Blood samples included most of the expanded thyroid clonotypes exceeding 0.001.

The CDR3 regions of TCR beta were amplified from RNA transcripts. HTBI primers drove first-round RT-PCR of the TCR CDR3. In TCRdb, the multiplex PCR reads were re-called with MiXCR into one record per CDR3 protein. The table includes a few hundred thousand distinct CDR3 sequences, around 15% detected once. Diagnosis rested on symptoms, serum thyroxine and TRAb, thyroid ultrasound, and orbital computed tomography. This CDR3 is built from 17 residues. V lost 0 bases to trimming and J lost 2 bases; unmatched junction nucleotides: 3. Germline CDR1 and CDR2: SGHAT and FQNNGV. This clonotype was picked up many times. Its specificity is unknown.

The source of this sequence is a woman in her 40s with Graves' ophthalmopathy. Specimen: blood. The V and J genes are TRBV11-2 and TRBJ2-1, with 11 nucleotides matching TRBD2. The CDR3 here is CASSLDLSGGAYNEQFF. In DNA form, the CDR3 reads TGTGCCAGCAGCTTAGATCTTAGCGGGGGGGCCTACAATGAGCAGTTCTTC.